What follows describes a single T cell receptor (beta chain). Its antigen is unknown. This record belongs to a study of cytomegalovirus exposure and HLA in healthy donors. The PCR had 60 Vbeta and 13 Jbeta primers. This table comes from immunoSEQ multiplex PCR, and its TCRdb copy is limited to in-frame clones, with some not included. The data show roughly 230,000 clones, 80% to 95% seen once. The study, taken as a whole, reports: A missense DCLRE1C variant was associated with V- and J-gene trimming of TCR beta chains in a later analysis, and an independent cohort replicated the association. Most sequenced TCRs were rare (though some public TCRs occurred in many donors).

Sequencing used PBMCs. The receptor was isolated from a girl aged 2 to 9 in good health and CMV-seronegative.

Here the CDR3 reads CATLEREKSGANVLTF. The DNA of the CDR3 is TGTGCCACGTTGGAACGGGAGAAATCTGGGGCCAACGTCCTGACTTTC. The chain joins TRBV19 to TRBJ2-6, with D possibly TRBD2 on 6 matching bases. The germline gives CDR1 LNHDA, CDR2 SQIVND (reference sequence). The CDR3 is made up of 16 amino acids. Trimming pared 10 bases from V and 1 base from J, leaving 17 bases between.